This T cell receptor beta chain is from a study of blood T cell repertoires in COVID-19. Produced via immunoSEQ multiplex PCR; TCRdb's table is partial and in-frame only. The sample lists some 140,000 clones; approximately 79% were seen once. From germline, CDR1 is KGHSH and CDR2 LQKENI. V lost 5 bases and J lost 5, with 15 bases in between. The CDR3 is 14 residues long. The sequence derives from a man in his forties or fifties with acute COVID-19. The specimen sequenced was PBMCs or T cells enriched from blood (not recorded which). The chain has TRBV18 and TRBJ2-5; TRBD2 is a possible D gene (6 bases). This chain's CDR3 is CASSSRDSEETQYF. CDR3 nucleotides: TGTGCCAGCTCATCCCGGGACTCTGAGGAGACCCAGTACTTC.